This T cell receptor (beta chain) emerged from a study of CXCR3-negative and CXCR3-positive naive CD8 T cells. Study-wide results and limits: TRB CDR3s of CXCR3-positive naive cells were more hydrophobic than those of CXCR3-negative naive cells.

CD45RO-CCR7+CD27+CD95- characterized naive CD8+ T cells. UMI-labeled 5' RACE yielded the TRB cDNA libraries. TCRdb reprocessed the 5' RACE reads, keeping one entry per CDR3 protein, no DNA. The data include about 130,000 distinct CDR3 sequences; the top ten clones carry just under 0.5%. Details on this clonotype: Its target is unknown.

The CDR3 extends over 16 amino acids. The germline V gene encodes CDR1 SQVTM and CDR2 ANQGSEA. The specimen sequenced was naive CXCR3- CD8+ T cells from blood. Subset of the sample: CD45RO-CCR7+CD27+CD95- naive CD8+ T cells lacking CXCR3 (TNR3-). This clonotype was sampled from a human donor in good health. Some clones in this sample may be carry-over from other donors' samples. The chain employs TRBV29-1 and TRBJ2-2; TCRdb calls TRBD1, which cannot be checked without DNA. The CDR3: CSVVWGGQGITGELFF.